This T cell receptor (beta chain) was observed in a study of T cell repertoires in cytomegalovirus infection (dated 2019 in TCRdb). Regarding the study in general: Alongside well-studied HLA-B-restricted epitopes, the peptide stimulations were aimed at recently identified HLA-C-restricted CMV epitopes, whose presentation resists viral immunomodulation. Because public TCR beta signatures pointed to carriage of CMV infection together with the matching HLA type, the HLA type of each donor mattered for the analysis.

Inclusive of the bounding cysteine and phenylalanine, the CDR3 is 15 residues long. Only the CDR3 DNA is retained, 45 bases long and in frame from the first base. V lost 3 bases and J lost 2 bases; the stretch between them is 13 bases long. CDR1 and CDR2 are drawn from the germline V gene: MNHNS, SASEGT. To note about this clonotype: The specificity of this receptor is unknown. Base qualities were left out, and no much larger clone turns up one base away.

The treatment or condition label corresponds to: in vitro stimulation with specific CMV peptide epitopes to enrich CMV-specific T cells. Sequencer: Illumina HiSeq 1500. In-frame beta chains were kept once TCRdb had trimmed the public reads at Q25 with fastp and called clones with MiXCR. Entries are consolidated by CDR3 protein sequence, retaining the most common genes and DNA. In all, the sample holds some 920,000 distinct CDR3 sequences, and approximately 32% of those were seen once. The ten largest account for roughly 13% of the sample. Study-wide conclusions, independent of this receptor: In both this cohort and an independent approximately 400-donor cohort, the cumulative frequency of public TCR beta family members distinguished carriers of CMV infection plus the relevant HLA type. The ex vivo response was dominated by HLA-C-restricted CMV-specific TCR beta clonotypes, which also provided the single most frequent clonotype in two of eight donors.

The chain couples TRBV6-1 to TRBJ2-5; 5 matching bases give a weak D call of TRBD1. This material consisted of cultured CD8+ T cells from PBMCs, taken from culture after CMV antigen stimulation. The sequence was collected from a human donor in good health (CMV status not recorded). Some clones in this sample may be carry-over from other donors' samples. The DNA reads as follows: TGTGCCAGCAGTGATGAGGTGCAGGGACAAGAGACCCAGTACTTC. Its translation reads: CASSDEVQGQETQYF.